These 15 T cell receptor beta chains were sequenced from one sample in a study of cytomegalovirus exposure and HLA in healthy donors. The PCR ran on 60 Vbeta and 13 Jbeta primers. Using immunoSEQ multiplex PCR, the repertoire was profiled, and TCRdb retains in-frame clones only, with some absent. The data contain a few hundred thousand clones, about four fifths of them singletons. Sequencing was done on a sample of PBMCs. These receptors were obtained from a middle-aged woman in good health and CMV-seropositive.

The gene calls are TRBV7-6 and TRBJ2-6; a weak D match, TRBD2 (6 bases). Germline V gene data show CDR1 as SGHVS and CDR2 as FNYEAQ. This CDR3 is 17 amino acids long. The V end was cut by 8 bases, the J end by 0 bases, with 17 bases between. CDR3 nucleotides: TGTGCCAGCCTGGCGGGGACTGGGCCCTCTGGGGCCAACGTCCTGACTTTC. This sequence encodes CASLAGTGPSGANVLTF.

The chain is built from TRBV19 and TRBJ1-1; possibly TRBD1 for D (5 bases). V dropped 3 bases and J dropped 0 bases, with 14 bases sitting between them. There are 16 residues in the CDR3. Looked up from germline, CDR1 is LNHDA and CDR2 is SQIVND (reference sequence). The CDR3 protein is CASSIPRANLNTEAFF. CDR3 coding DNA: TGTGCCAGTAGTATTCCCAGGGCGAACCTGAACACTGAAGCTTTCTTT.

The gene calls are TRBV28 and TRBJ2-7, with TRBD2 identical over 7 bases. The CDR3 is 16 amino acids. The V gene's germline CDR1 is MDHEN and CDR2 SYDVKM. The V segment lost 4 bases and the J segment 0 bases; nucleotides outside the gene matches: 9. DNA for the CDR3: TGTGCCAGCAGTTCCTATCTAGCGGTCGACTCCTACGAGCAGTACTTC. Translating it yields CASSSYLAVDSYEQYF.

V is TRBV28 and J is TRBJ1-1; D perhaps matches TRBD1 (6 bases). Germline-derived CDR1 and CDR2 are MDHEN and SYDVKM. The CDR3 is made up of 14 amino acids. The V end was cut by 5 bases, the J end by 2 bases, with 12 bases between. CDR3 in DNA: TGTGCCAGCAGTCCCCACAGGGATAACACTGAAGCTTTCTTT. It is translated as CASSPHRDNTEAFF.

This sequence joins TRBV19 and TRBJ2-7, with D unclear. The CDR3 is made up of 15 amino acids. The ends were cut back, 3 bases at V and 0 bases at J, with 12 bases in the middle. The germline V gene has CDR1 LNHDA and CDR2 SQIVND (reference sequence). The CDR3 spells CASSIGGWSSYEQYF. For the CDR3, the DNA is TGTGCCAGTAGTATTGGTGGCTGGAGCTCCTACGAGCAGTACTTC.

The V gene is TRBV27, the J gene TRBJ2-1; D is unresolved. The CDR3 runs 11 residues. The germline V and J ends were trimmed by 6 bases and 7 bases, with 7 bases remaining between them. Per germline, CDR1 MNHEY and CDR2 SMNVEV (reference sequence). CDR3 loop: CASSRRNEQFF. The DNA of the CDR3 is TGTGCCAGCAGCCGCAGAAATGAGCAGTTCTTC.

The CDR3 region is CANRTRSLAGGREQFF. CDR3 coding DNA: TGTGCCAACCGGACTCGATCCCTAGCGGGGGGACGAGAGCAGTTCTTC. V and J are TRBV28 and TRBJ2-1; 11 bases line up with TRBD2. The germline V gene encodes CDR1 MDHEN and CDR2 SYDVKM. V lost 10 bases to trimming and J lost 10 bases; unmatched junction nucleotides: 18. This CDR3 has 16 amino acids.

The chain recombines TRBV7-2 with TRBJ2-3; 8 bases align to TRBD2. Unmatched junction bases numbered 5, after V lost 2 bases and J lost 4 bases. The CDR3 contains 15 residues. CDR1 SGHTA and CDR2 FQGNSA come from the germline V gene. The CDR3 region has the DNA TGTGCCAGCAGCTTAAAAGCGGGAGCTTCAGATACGCAGTATTTT. Encoded protein: CASSLKAGASDTQYF.

This rearrangement joins TRBV6-5 to TRBJ1-5; D gene uncertain. Trimming removed 7 bases from V and 6 bases from J, with 13 bases in between. Germline V gene data show CDR1 as MNHEY and CDR2 as SVGAGI. This CDR3 has 13 residues. CDR3: CASTTGPGQPQHF. The CDR3, as DNA: TGTGCCAGCACCACCGGTCCCGGTCAGCCCCAGCATTTT.

This clone was found once. The chain carries TRBV18 and TRBJ2-1, with a weak D call TRBD2 (6 bases). CDR3 length: 15 residues. CDR1 is KGHSH, CDR2 LQKENI, per germline. The ends were cut back, 1 base at V and 7 bases at J, with 14 bases in the middle. The CDR3 region is CASSPRASAGNEQFF. CDR3 in DNA: TGTGCCAGCTCACCACGGGCTAGCGCGGGAAATGAGCAGTTCTTC.

This clone was observed a handful of times. The chain employs TRBV11-1 and TRBJ2-1; 9 bases align to TRBD2. The CDR3 length is 13 residues. CDR1 is SGHAT, CDR2 FQDESV, per germline (reference sequence). With V trimmed by 2 bases and J by 12 bases, 5 bases remained unmatched. Written as DNA, the CDR3 is TGTGCCAGCAGCTTAAAACTAGCGGGCTCGCAGTTCTTC. Its translation: CASSLKLAGSQFF.

The rearrangement links TRBV7-2 to TRBJ2-1, with 10 bases identical to TRBD2. The CDR3 is 16 residues long. V lost 5 bases to trimming and J lost 7 bases; unmatched junction nucleotides: 11. Germline V gene lookup returns CDR1 SGHTA and CDR2 FQGNSA. CDR3 loop: CASSADASGSHNEQFF. The CDR3 coding sequence is TGTGCCAGCAGCGCCGATGCTAGCGGGAGCCATAATGAGCAGTTCTTC.

This chain links TRBV21-1 with TRBJ2-5; the table's D gene call, TRBD2, was not cross checked with the DNA. TRBV21-1 is recorded as a pseudogene. This CDR3 is built from 18 residues. CDR3 amino acids: CASSKPRALAGVRETQYF. The CDR3 nucleotides read TGTGCCAGCAGCAAACCTAGGGCGCTAGCGGGAGTCCGGGAGACCCAGTACTTC.

The chain links TRBV7-8 to TRBJ1-1, with TRBD1 matching 7 bases. V was clipped by 5 bases and J by 1 base; unmatched bases: 4. The germline gives CDR1 SGHVS, CDR2 FQNEAQ. This CDR3 has 14 residues. CDR3: CASSIGQANTEAFF. The CDR3 bases are TGTGCCAGCAGCATAGGACAGGCGAACACTGAAGCTTTCTTT.

The J gene is TRBJ2-1, the V gene TRBV5-6; TRBD1 aligns across 9 bases. The length of the CDR3 is 15 residues. The germline V gene has CDR1 SGHDT and CDR2 YYEEEE. V shed 0 bases, J shed 4 bases, and the junction held 2 bases outside the gene matches. CDR3 region: CASSLDRGRYNEQFF. DNA for the CDR3: TGTGCCAGCAGCTTGGACAGGGGGCGATACAATGAGCAGTTCTTC.